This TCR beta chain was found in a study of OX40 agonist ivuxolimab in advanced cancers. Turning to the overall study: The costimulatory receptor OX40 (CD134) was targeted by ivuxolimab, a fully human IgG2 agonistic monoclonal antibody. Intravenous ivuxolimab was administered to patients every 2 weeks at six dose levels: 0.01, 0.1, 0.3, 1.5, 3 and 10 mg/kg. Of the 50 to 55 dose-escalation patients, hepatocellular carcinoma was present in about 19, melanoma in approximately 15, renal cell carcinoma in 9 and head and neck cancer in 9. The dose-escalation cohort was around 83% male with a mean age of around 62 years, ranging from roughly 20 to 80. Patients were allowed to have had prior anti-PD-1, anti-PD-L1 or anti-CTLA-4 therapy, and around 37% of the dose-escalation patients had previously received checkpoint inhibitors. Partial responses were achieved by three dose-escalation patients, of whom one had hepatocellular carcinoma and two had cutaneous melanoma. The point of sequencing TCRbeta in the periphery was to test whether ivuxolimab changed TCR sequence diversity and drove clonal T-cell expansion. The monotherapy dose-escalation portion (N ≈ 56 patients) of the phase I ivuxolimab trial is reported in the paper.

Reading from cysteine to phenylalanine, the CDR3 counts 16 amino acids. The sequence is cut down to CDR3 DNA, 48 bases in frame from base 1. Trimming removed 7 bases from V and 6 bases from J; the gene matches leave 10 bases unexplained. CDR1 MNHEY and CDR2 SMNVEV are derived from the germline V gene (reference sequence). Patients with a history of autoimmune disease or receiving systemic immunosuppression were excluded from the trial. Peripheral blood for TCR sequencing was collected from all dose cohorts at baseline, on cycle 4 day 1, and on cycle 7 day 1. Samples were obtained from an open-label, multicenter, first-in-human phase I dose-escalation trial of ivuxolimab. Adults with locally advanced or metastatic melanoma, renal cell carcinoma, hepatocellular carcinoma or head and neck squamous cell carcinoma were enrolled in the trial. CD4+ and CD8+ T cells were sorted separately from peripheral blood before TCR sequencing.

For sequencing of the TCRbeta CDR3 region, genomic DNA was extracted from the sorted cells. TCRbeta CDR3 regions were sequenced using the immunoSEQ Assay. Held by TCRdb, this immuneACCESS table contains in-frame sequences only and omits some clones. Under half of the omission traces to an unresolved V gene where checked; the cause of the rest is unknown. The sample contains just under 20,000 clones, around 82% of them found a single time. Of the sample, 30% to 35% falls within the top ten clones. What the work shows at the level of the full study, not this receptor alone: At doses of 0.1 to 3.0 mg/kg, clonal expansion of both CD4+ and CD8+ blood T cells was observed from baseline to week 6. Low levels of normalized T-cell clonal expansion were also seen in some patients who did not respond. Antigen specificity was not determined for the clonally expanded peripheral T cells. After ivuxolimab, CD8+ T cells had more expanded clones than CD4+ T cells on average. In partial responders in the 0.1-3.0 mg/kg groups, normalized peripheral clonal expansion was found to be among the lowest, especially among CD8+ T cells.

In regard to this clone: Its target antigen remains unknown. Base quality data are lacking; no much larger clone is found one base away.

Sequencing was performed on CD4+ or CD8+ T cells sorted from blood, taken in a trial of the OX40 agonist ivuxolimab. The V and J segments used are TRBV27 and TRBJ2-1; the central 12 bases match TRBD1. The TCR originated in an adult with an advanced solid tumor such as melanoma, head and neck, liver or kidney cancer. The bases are TGTGCCAGCACCCCGGTGGGGACAGGGGGCATCAATGAGCAGTTCTTC. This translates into CASTPVGTGGINEQFF.